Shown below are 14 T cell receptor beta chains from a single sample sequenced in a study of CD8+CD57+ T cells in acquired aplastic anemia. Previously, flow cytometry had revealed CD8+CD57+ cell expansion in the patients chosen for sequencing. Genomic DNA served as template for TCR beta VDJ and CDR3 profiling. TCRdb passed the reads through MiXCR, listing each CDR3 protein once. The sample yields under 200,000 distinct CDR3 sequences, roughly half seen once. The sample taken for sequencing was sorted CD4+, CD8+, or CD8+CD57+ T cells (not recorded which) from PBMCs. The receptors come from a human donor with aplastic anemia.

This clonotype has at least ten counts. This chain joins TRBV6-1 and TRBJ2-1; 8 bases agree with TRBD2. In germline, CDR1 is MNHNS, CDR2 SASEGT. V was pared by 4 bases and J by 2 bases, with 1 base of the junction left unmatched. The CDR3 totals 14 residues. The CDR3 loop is CASSATSAYNEQFF. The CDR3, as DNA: TGTGCCAGCAGTGCGACTAGCGCCTACAATGAGCAGTTCTTC.

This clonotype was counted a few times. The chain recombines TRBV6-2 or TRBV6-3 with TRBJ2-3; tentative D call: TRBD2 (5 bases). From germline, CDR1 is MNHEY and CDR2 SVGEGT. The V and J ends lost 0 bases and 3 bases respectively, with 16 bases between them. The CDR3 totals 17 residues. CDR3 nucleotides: TGTGCCAGCAGTTACTCGAAGCTAGCTATCGCAACAGATACGCAGTATTTT. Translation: CASSYSKLAIATDTQYF.

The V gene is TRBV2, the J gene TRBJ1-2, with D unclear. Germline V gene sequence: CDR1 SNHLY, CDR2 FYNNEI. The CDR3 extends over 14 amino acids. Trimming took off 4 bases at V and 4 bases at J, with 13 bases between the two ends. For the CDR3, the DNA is TGTGCCAGCAGTGCGGACCGACCGAGCTATGGCTACACCTTC. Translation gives CASSADRPSYGYTF.

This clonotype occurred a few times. CDR3 protein: CSARDPTSGSPDTQYF. The CDR3 DNA reads as TGCAGTGCTAGAGACCCGACTAGCGGGAGCCCAGATACGCAGTATTTT. The chain links TRBV20-1 to TRBJ2-3; 12 positions match TRBD2. V dropped 0 bases and J dropped 4; count of bases not matched to a gene: 5. Per germline, CDR1 DFQATT and CDR2 SNEGSKA (reference sequence). This CDR3 contains 16 residues.

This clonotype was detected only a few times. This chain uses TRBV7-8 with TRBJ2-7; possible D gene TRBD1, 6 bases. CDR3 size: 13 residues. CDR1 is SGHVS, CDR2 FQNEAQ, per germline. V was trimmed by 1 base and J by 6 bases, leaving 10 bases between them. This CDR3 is CASSLVGRGEQYF. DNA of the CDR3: TGTGCCAGCAGCTTAGTGGGCAGGGGCGAGCAGTACTTC.

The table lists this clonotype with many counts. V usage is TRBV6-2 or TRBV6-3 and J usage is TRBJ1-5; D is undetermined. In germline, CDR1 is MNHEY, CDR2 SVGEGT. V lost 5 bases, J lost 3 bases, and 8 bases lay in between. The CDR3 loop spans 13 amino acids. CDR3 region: CASSPGLNQPQHF. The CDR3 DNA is TGTGCCAGCAGTCCCGGGCTCAATCAGCCCCAGCATTTT.

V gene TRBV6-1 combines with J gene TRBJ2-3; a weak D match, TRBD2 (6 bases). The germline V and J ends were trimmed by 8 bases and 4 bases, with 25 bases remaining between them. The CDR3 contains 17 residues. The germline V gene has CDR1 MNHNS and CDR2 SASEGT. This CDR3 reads CASALTLSGTGADTQYF. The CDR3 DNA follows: TGTGCCAGCGCTCTCACCCTCTCGGGGACTGGGGCAGATACGCAGTATTTT.

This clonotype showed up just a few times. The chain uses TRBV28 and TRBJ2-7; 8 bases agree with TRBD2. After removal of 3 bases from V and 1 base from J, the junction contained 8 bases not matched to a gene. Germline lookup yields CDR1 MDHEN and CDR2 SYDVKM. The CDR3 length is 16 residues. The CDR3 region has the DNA TGTGCCAGCAGTTTCACGCTAGCGGGCCTTTCCTACGAGCAGTACTTC. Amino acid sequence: CASSFTLAGLSYEQYF.

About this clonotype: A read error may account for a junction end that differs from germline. CDR3 bases: TGTGCCAGCAGTGGGGCACCTCGCACGCCCCTCCACTTC. Residues: CASSGAPRTPLHF. J is TRBJ1-6 and V is TRBV2; D gene ambiguous. CDR3 size: 13 residues. CDR1 and CDR2 from the germline V gene are SNHLY and FYNNEI.

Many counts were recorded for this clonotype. CDR3 in DNA: TGCAGTGCCACCGGGACAACCTATGGCTACACCTTC. Amino acids: CSATGTTYGYTF. The rearrangement uses TRBV20-1 and TRBJ1-2; TRBD1 might be the D (6 bases). Trimming stripped 6 bases from V and 4 bases from J, with 12 bases between. The CDR3 length is 12 residues. Germline V gene data show CDR1 as DFQATT and CDR2 as SNEGSKA (reference sequence).

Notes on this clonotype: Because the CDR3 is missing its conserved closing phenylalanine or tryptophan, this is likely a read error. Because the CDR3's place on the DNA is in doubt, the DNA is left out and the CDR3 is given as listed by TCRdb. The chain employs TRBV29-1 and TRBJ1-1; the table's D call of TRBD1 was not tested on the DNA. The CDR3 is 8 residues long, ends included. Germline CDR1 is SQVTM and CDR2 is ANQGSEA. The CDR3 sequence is CSVALRDR.

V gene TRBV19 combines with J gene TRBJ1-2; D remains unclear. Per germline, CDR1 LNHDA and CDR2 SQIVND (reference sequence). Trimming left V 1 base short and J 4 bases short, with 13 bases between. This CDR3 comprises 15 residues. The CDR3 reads CASSIVGRQTYGYTF. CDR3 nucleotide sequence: TGTGCCAGTAGTATAGTCGGCAGACAAACCTATGGCTACACCTTC.

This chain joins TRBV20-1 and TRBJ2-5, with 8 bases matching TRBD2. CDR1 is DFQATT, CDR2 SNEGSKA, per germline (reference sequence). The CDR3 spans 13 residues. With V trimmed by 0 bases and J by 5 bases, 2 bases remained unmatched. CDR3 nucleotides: TGCAGTGCTAGAGACACTAGCGGCGAGACCCAGTACTTC. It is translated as CSARDTSGETQYF.

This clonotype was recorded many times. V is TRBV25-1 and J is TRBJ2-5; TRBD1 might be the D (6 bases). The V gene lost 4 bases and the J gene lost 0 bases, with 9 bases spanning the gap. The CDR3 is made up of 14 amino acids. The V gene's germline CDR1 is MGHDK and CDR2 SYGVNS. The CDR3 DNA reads TGTGCCAGCAGTGCCTACAGGGACCAAGAGACCCAGTACTTC. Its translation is CASSAYRDQETQYF.